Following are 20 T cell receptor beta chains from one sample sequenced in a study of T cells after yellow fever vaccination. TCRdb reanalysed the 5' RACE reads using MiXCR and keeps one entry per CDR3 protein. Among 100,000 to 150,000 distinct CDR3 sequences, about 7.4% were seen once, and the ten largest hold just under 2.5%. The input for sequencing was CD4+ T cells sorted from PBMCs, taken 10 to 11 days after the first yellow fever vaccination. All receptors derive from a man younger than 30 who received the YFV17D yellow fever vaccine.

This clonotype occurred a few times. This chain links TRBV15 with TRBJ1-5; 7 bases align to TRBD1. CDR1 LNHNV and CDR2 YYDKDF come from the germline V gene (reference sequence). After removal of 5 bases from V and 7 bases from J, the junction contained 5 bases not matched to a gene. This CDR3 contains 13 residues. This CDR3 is CATSAQGRQPQHF. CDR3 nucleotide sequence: TGTGCCACCAGCGCACAGGGGAGACAGCCCCAGCATTTT.

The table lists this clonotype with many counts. CDR3 nucleotides: TGTGCCAGCAGCCTGGACAGGGCCGCCTATAATTCACCCCTCCACTTT. Residues: CASSLDRAAYNSPLHF. The chain recombines TRBV6-2 or TRBV6-3 with TRBJ1-6, with 8 positions matching TRBD1. The CDR3 has 16 amino acids. From germline, CDR1 is MNHEY and CDR2 SVGEGT. V was pared by 6 bases and J by 2 bases, with 6 bases of the junction left unmatched.

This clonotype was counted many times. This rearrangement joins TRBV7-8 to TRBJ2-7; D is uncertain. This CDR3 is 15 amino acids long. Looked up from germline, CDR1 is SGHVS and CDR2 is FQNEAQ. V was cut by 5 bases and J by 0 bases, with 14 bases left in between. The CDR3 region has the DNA TGTGCCAGCAGCGCGCTGGGTCCCCTCTCCTACGAGCAGTACTTC. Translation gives CASSALGPLSYEQYF.

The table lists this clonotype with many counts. CDR3 residues: CSAPTGHHEQFF. CDR3 coding DNA: TGCAGTGCACCGACAGGGCACCATGAGCAGTTCTTC. This chain links TRBV20-1 with TRBJ2-1, with 7 positions matching TRBD1. The CDR3 extends over 12 amino acids. Germline lookup yields CDR1 DFQATT and CDR2 SNEGSKA (reference sequence). After removal of 6 bases from V and 8 bases from J, the junction contained 7 bases not matched to a gene.

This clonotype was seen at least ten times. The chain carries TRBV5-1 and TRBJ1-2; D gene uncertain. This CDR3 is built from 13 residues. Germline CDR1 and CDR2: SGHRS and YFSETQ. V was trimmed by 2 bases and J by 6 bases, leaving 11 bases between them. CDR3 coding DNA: TGCGCCAGCAGCTTCCTAGGGAACAATGGCTACACCTTC. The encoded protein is CASSFLGNNGYTF.

The CDR3 reads CASSLASGTTVYNEQFF. The CDR3 nucleotides read TGTGCCAGCAGCTTAGCATCCGGGACTACAGTCTACAATGAGCAGTTCTTC. V and J are TRBV7-9 and TRBJ2-1, with 7 bases lining up with TRBD2. Trimming took 0 bases from V and 3 from J; bases not matched to a gene: 8. Germline V gene data show CDR1 as SEHNR and CDR2 as FQNEAQ (reference sequence). CDR3 length: 17 residues. The full variable domain, with the rest looked up from reference TRBV7-9 and TRBJ2-1, is DTGVSQNPRHKITKRGQNVTFRCDPISEHNRLYWYRQTLGQGPEFLTYFQNEAQLEKSRLLSDRFSAERPKGSFSTLEIQRTEQGDSAMYLCASSLASGTTVYNEQFFGPGTRLTVL.

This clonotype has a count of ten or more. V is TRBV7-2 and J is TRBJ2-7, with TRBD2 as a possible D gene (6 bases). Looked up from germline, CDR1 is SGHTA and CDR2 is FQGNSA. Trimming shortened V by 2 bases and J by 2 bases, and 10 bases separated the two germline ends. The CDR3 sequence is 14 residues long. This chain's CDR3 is CASSLRRGTYEQYF. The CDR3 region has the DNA TGTGCCAGCAGCTTACGGAGGGGAACCTACGAGCAGTACTTC.

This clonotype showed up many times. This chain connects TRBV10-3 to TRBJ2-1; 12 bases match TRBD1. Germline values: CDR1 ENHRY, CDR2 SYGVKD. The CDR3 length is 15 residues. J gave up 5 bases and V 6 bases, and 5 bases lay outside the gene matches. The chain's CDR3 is CAISTGTGGNNEQFF. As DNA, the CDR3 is TGTGCCATCAGCACCGGGACAGGGGGCAACAATGAGCAGTTCTTC.

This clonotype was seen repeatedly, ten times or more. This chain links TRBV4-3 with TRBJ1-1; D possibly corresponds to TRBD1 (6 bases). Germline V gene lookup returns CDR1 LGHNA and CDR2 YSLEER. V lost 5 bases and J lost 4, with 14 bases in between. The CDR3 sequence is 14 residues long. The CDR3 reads CASSSLGGTTEAFF. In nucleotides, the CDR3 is TGCGCCAGCAGCTCTCTGGGGGGCACCACTGAAGCTTTCTTT.

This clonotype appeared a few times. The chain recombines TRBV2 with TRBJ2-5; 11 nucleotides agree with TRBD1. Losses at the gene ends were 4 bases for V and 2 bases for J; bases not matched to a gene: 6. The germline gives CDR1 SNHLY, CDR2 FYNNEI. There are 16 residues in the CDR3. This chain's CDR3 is CASSATRDRGQETQYF. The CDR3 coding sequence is TGTGCCAGCAGTGCCACCCGGGACAGGGGGCAAGAGACCCAGTACTTC. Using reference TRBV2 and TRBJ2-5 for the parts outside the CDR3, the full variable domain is EPEVTQTPSHQVTQMGQEVILRCVPISNHLYFYWYRQILGQKVEFLVSFYNNEISEKSEIFDDQFSVERPDGSNFTLKIRSTKLEDSAMYFCASSATRDRGQETQYFGPGTRLLVL.

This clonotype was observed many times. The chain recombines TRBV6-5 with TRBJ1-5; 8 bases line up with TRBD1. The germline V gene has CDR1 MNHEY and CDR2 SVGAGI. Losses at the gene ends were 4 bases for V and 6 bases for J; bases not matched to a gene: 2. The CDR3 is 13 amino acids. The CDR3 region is CASSWGTGQPQHF. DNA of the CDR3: TGTGCCAGCAGTTGGGGGACAGGTCAGCCCCAGCATTTT.

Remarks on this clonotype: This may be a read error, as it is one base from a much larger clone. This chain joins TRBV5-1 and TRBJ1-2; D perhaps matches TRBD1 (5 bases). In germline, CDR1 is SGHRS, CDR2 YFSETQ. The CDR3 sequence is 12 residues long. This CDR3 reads CTSAGGKGGYTF. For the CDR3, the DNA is TGCACCAGCGCTGGGGGGAAGGGAGGCTACACCTTC.

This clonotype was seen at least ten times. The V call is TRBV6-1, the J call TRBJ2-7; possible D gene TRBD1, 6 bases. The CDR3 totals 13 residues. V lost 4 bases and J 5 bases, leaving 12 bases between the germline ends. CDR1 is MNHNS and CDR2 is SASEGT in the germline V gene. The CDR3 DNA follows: TGTGCCAGCAGTGCAGGGGTTCAACACGAGCAGTACGTC. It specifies CASSAGVQHEQYV.

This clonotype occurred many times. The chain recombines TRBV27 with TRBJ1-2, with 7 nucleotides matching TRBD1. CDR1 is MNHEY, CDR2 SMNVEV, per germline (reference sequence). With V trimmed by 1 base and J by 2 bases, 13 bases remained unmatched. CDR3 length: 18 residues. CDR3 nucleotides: TGTGCCAGCAGTTTATTTGCTCGGCAGGGGGTTAGAAACTATGGCTACACCTTC. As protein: CASSLFARQGVRNYGYTF.

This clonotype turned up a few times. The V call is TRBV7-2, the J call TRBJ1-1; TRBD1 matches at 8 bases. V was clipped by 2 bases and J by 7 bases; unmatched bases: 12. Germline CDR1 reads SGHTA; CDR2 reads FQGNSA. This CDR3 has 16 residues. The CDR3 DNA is TGTGCCAGCAGCTTATGGACAGGGCGTAGATCAGGTGAAGCTTTCTTT. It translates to CASSLWTGRRSGEAFF.

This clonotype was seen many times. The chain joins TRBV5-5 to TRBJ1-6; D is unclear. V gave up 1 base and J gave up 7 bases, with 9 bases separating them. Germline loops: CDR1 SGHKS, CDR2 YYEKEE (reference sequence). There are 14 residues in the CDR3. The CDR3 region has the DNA TGTGCCAGCAGCTTGCTGGGAGCGAATTCACCCCTCCACTTT. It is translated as CASSLLGANSPLHF.

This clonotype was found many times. CDR3 coding DNA: TGTGCCAGCAGCTTACACGGGGTCACAGATACGCAGTATTTT. Its protein is CASSLHGVTDTQYF. The chain has TRBV11-3 and TRBJ2-3, with a possible D match to TRBD2 (5 bases). The CDR3 runs 14 residues. CDR1 SGHNT and CDR2 YENEEA come from the germline V gene. The V end was cut by 2 bases, the J end by 2 bases, with 8 bases between.

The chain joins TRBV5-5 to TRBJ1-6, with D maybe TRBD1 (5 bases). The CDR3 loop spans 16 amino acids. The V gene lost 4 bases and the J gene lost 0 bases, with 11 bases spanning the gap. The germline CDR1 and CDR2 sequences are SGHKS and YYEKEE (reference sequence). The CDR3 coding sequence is TGTGCCAGCAGCCTCAGGGAAAGCTCCTATAATTCACCCCTCCACTTT. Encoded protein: CASSLRESSYNSPLHF.

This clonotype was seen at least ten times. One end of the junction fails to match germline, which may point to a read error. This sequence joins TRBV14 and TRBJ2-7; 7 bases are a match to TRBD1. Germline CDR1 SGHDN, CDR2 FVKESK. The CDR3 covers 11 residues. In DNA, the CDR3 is TGTGCCAGCAGCCAAGGAAGGGGGCAGGCCTTC. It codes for CASSQGRGQAF. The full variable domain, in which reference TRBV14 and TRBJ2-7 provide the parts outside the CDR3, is EAGVTQFPSHSVIEKGQTVTLRCDPISGHDNLYWYRRVMGKEIKFLLHFVKESKQDESGMPNNRFLAERTGGTYSTLKVQPAELEDSGVYFCASSQGRGQAFGPGTRLTVT.

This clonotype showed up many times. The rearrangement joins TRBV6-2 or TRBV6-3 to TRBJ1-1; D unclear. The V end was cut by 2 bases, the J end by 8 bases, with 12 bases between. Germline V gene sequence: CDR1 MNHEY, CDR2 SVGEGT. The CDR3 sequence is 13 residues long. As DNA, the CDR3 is TGTGCCAGCAGTTACCCATCGAGAGCCGAAGCTTTCTTT. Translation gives CASSYPSRAEAFF.